This TCR beta chain was sequenced during a study of response to subunit inactivated influenza vaccine. Findings and caveats of the study: The authors suggested that few new T cells are recruited per seasonal influenza vaccination.

The V gene's germline CDR1 is DFQATT and CDR2 SNEGSKA (reference sequence). This CDR3 spans 14 amino acids. Between the trimmed V and J ends, which lost 6 bases and 3 bases, there was a span of 15 bases. TCRdb reprocessed the RT-PCR reads via MiXCR and lists one record per CDR3 protein. The table lists about 500,000 distinct CDR3 sequences, about an eighth of them singletons, with around 13% in the top ten. As for this clonotype: The antigen is undetermined.

This clonotype was sampled from a man aged 45-65 years who received an inactivated influenza vaccine. The V and J genes are TRBV20-1 and TRBJ2-1, with D perhaps matching TRBD1 (5 bases). The sample consisted of PBMCs from blood, taken 40 to 50 days after vaccination. The CDR3 nucleotides read TGCAGTGCGAAGGACAAGGGCGGCTACAATGAGCAGTTCTTC. Amino acids: CSAKDKGGYNEQFF.